This T cell receptor beta chain appears in the sequencing data of a study of OX40 agonist ivuxolimab in advanced cancers. General study results and limits: CD8+ T cells showed, on average, more clonal expansion than CD4+ cells. By week 6 at 0.1 to 3.0 mg/kg, blood CD4+ and CD8+ T cells had expanded clonally.

Sequencing used immunoSEQ multiplex PCR; TCRdb keeps in-frame clones, though not all of them. The sample gives roughly 68,000 clones, approximately 80% of which show up once; 1.4% is in the top ten. A word on this clone: Antigen: not known.

This CDR3 contains 14 residues. The germline V gene has CDR1 SGHRS and CDR2 YFSETQ. The V end lost 8 bases, the J end lost 4 bases, and 18 bases lay between the germline ends. The TCR was taken from an adult with an advanced solid tumor such as melanoma, head and neck, liver or kidney cancer. The sample was CD4+ or CD8+ T cells sorted from blood, taken in a trial of the OX40 agonist ivuxolimab. V is TRBV5-1 and J is TRBJ1-1; tentatively, D is TRBD1 (5 bases). The CDR3 here is CASFPRQSSTEAFF. DNA of the CDR3: TGCGCCAGTTTTCCCCGACAGTCAAGCACTGAAGCTTTCTTT.